This T cell receptor (beta chain) came from a study of blood T cell repertoires in COVID-19. At the level of the study: Some COVID-19 samples were acute and others convalescent; all came from the United States, Italy and Spain. Sample material is recorded as cDNA or gDNA derived from T cells, B-cell-depleted T cells, or PBMCs.

This CDR3 spans 15 amino acids. V lost 2 bases, J lost 2 bases, and 10 bases lay in between. Germline CDR1 MDHEN, CDR2 SYDVKM. In the source study's methods: Estimation of nucleated cell counts relied on the amplification of reference gene primers. Sequencing used immunoSEQ multiplex PCR; TCRdb keeps in-frame clones, though not all of them. The V and J calls and clone size come from that table; D and trimming were worked out from the DNA. The sample lists over 50,000 clones; 80% to 90% were seen once. The sequencing input was peripheral blood. The receptor was isolated from a human donor in a cohort sampled during active COVID-19. The chain couples TRBV28 to TRBJ1-5; D call uncertain. The CDR3 bases are TGTGCCAGCAGTTTAAGGCAGGTCGGCAATCAGCCCCAGCATTTT. It yields the protein CASSLRQVGNQPQHF. The variable domain in full, completed from reference TRBV28 and TRBJ1-5, reads DVKVTQSSRYLVKRTGEKVFLECVQDMDHENMFWYRQDPGLGLRLIYFSYDVKMKEKGDIPEGYSVSREKKERFSLILESASTNQTSMYLCASSLRQVGNQPQHFGDGTRLSIL.